These T cell receptor beta chains were read from a single sample in a study of blood T cells in healthy people across ages. MiXCR was run by TCRdb on the 5' RACE reads, yielding one entry per CDR3 protein. In the table there are approximately 2,000,000 distinct CDR3 sequences, around 42% of which are singletons. Sequences were obtained from blood. These receptor sequences come from a human donor in good health. The CDR3 runs from the conserved cysteine through the conserved F or W. The order of the fields is J gene, V gene, D gene, clone size, CDR3 protein, CDR3 DNA. A D gene is named only where the DNA matches it firmly. A row's size may be missing; if present it is once, few, many or a size class.

TRBJ2-1,TRBV6-2/TRBV6-3,TRBD2,-,CASSSPGTSIDNEQFF,TGTGCCAGCAGTTCGCCGGGGACTAGCATCGACAATGAGCAGTTCTTC
TRBJ2-5,TRBV7-2,-,once,CASSLRFTSRETQYF,TGTGCCAGCAGCTTACGTTTCACTAGTAGGGAGACCCAGTACTTC
TRBJ2-7,TRBV11-2,-,-,CASSLVGGACEQYF,TGTGCCAGCAGCTTAGTTGGGGGGGCCTGCGAGCAGTACTTC
TRBJ2-1,TRBV29-1,TRBD1,-,CSVQGQWNNEQFF,TGCAGCGTTCAGGGACAGTGGAACAATGAGCAGTTCTTC
TRBJ2-1,TRBV4-2,TRBD2,-,CASSQEPSRGYNEQFF,TGTGCCAGCAGCCAAGAACCTTCGCGGGGGTACAATGAGCAGTTCTTC
TRBJ2-7,TRBV20-1,-,few,CSARDRLSFSSYEQYF,TGCAGTGCTAGAGATCGGCTCAGCTTTAGCTCCTACGAGCAGTACTTC
TRBJ2-5,TRBV2,-,-,CASSLGPEGPQYF,TGTGCCAGCTCACTCGGCCCCGAGGGCCCCCAGTACTTC
TRBJ2-7,TRBV6-5,-,few,CASSKRMSYEQYF,TGTGCCAGCAGTAAAAGGATGTCCTACGAGCAGTACTTC
TRBJ2-6,TRBV20-1,-,-,CSKQIKGRVSGANVLTF,TGCAGTAAACAGATAAAAGGGCGGGTTTCTGGGGCCAACGTCCTGACTTTC
TRBJ2-5,TRBV18,TRBD1,-,CASSRAIQGDNEQYF,TGTGCCAGCTCACGCGCCATACAGGGGGACAATGAGCAGTACTTC
TRBJ2-7,TRBV7-3,-,many,CASSPSDAYEQYF,TGTGCCAGCAGCCCATCGGACGCTTACGAGCAGTACTTC
TRBJ1-4,TRBV18,-,-,CASSPMLSGTTNEKRFF,TGTGCCAGCTCACCTATGCTGTCAGGGACGACTAATGAAAAACGGTTTTTT
TRBJ2-5,TRBV19,TRBD1,many,CASSTRTGETQYF,TGTGCCAGCAGCACCCGGACAGGGGAGACCCAGTACTTC
TRBJ1-2,TRBV4-2,TRBD1,-,CASSPIRGQAYGYTF,TGTGCCAGCAGCCCAATACGCGGACAGGCGTATGGCTACACCTTC
TRBJ2-3,TRBV18,-,few,CASTPTRGTDTQYF,TGTGCCAGCACACCGACTAGGGGCACAGATACGCAGTATTTT
TRBJ1-2,TRBV29-1,-,-,CSVEGGDTYGYTF,TGCAGCGTTGAAGGTGGAGACACCTATGGCTACACCTTC
TRBJ2-3,TRBV20-1,TRBD1,-,CSARDRQGWTDTQYF,TGCAGTGCTAGAGACCGACAGGGGTGGACAGATACGCAGTATTTT
TRBJ2-1,TRBV4-1,-,few,CASSQDTGNSEQFF,TGCGCCAGCAGCCAAGACACAGGCAATTCTGAGCAGTTCTTC
TRBJ1-1,TRBV29-1,-,-,CSVEVWGPNTEAFF,TGCAGCGTTGAGGTCTGGGGACCGAACACTGAAGCTTTCTTT
TRBJ2-4,TRBV12-3/TRBV12-4,TRBD2,few,CASGSLAGWGIQYF,TGTGCCAGCGGATCTCTAGCGGGGTGGGGCATTCAGTACTTC
TRBJ1-1,TRBV28,TRBD1,few,CASSIFGQGEAFF,TGTGCCAGCTCAATCTTCGGACAGGGTGAAGCTTTCTTT
TRBJ2-1,TRBV10-3,-,-,CAISERESYNEQFF,TGTGCCATCAGTGAGCGGGAGTCCTACAATGAGCAGTTCTTC
TRBJ2-1,TRBV7-9,-,-,CASRPGTVSSYNEQFF,TGTGCCAGCAGACCCGGGACGGTCAGCTCCTACAATGAGCAGTTCTTC
TRBJ2-5,TRBV15,-,-,CATSARKQLGYQEAQYF,TGTGCCACCAGCGCACGGAAACAGTTGGGGTACCAAGAGGCCCAGTACTTC
TRBJ2-1,TRBV2,TRBD1,many,CASSVRQGDNEQFF,TGTGCCAGCAGTGTCCGACAGGGCGACAATGAGCAGTTCTTC
TRBJ2-7,TRBV7-9,-,few,CASSMNRSSYEQYF,TGTGCCAGCAGCATGAACAGGAGTAGCTACGAGCAGTACTTC
TRBJ1-2,TRBV6-6,-,once,CAGSYADGYTF,TGTGCCGGCAGTTACGCTGATGGCTACACCTTC
TRBJ2-7,TRBV7-2,-,many,CASSLQDPRVSYEQYF,TGTGCCAGCAGCTTGCAGGACCCAAGGGTCTCCTACGAGCAGTACTTC
TRBJ1-5,TRBV12-5,-,-,CASGVSGARQPQHF,TGTGCTAGTGGTGTCTCGGGGGCCAGACAGCCCCAGCATTTT
TRBJ1-5,TRBV20-1,-,few,CSAHPGPPNQPQHF,TGCAGTGCTCACCCTGGGCCTCCCAATCAGCCCCAGCATTTT
TRBJ2-3,TRBV3-1,-,-,CASSHRGATDTQYF,TGTGCCAGCAGCCACCGTGGGGCAACAGATACGCAGTATTTT
TRBJ1-1,TRBV11-2,-,-,CASIPIQGSHTEAFF,TGTGCCAGCATCCCAATACAGGGCAGCCACACTGAAGCTTTCTTT
TRBJ1-5,TRBV20-1,-,-,CSAPIGTSNQPQHF,TGCAGTGCTCCAATTGGGACAAGCAATCAGCCCCAGCATTTT
TRBJ2-1,TRBV4-3,TRBD1,many,CASSHLDRGTKGQFF,TGCGCCAGCAGCCACTTGGACAGGGGAACCAAGGGGCAGTTCTTC
TRBJ1-3,TRBV9,-,-,CASSAAGAENTIYF,TGTGCCAGCAGCGCCGCAGGGGCGGAAAACACCATATATTTT
TRBJ2-7,TRBV6-1,TRBD1,-,CASSELWGSDRLREQYF,TGTGCCAGCAGTGAACTTTGGGGATCGGACAGGTTGCGCGAGCAGTACTTC
TRBJ2-5,TRBV2,-,few,CASSEEGSSQETQYF,TGTGCCAGCAGCGAGGAGGGTTCATCCCAAGAGACCCAGTACTTC
TRBJ1-4,TRBV5-1,-,-,CASSSDRTTNEKRFF,TGCGCCAGCAGCTCTGACAGGACAACTAATGAAAAACGGTTTTTT
TRBJ1-5,TRBV6-2/TRBV6-3,-,-,CASSYGEVGQPQHF,TGTGCCAGCAGTTACGGGGAGGTTGGGCAGCCCCAGCATTTT
TRBJ2-5,TRBV28,TRBD1,-,CASSSAHGTGEETQYF,TGTGCCAGCAGTTCAGCACACGGGACAGGGGAAGAGACCCAGTACTTC
TRBJ2-4,TRBV10-3,TRBD2,-,CAISESAGDLSTYF,TGTGCCATCAGTGAGTCCGCGGGGGACTTGTCGACGTACTTC
TRBJ2-5,TRBV13,TRBD2,-,CASSPQPTSGQETQYF,TGTGCCAGCAGCCCACAACCGACTAGCGGACAAGAGACCCAGTACTTC
TRBJ1-2,TRBV29-1,TRBD1,-,CSVEDPRDSSYGYTF,TGCAGCGTTGAAGACCCGAGGGACAGCTCATATGGCTACACCTTC
TRBJ1-5,TRBV15,-,few,CATSRLRDTLGRQHF,TGTGCCACCAGCAGACTACGGGACACCCTAGGTCGCCAGCATTTT
TRBJ2-1,TRBV14,-,-,CASSQVSAEQFF,TGTGCCAGCAGCCAAGTGAGCGCGGAGCAGTTCTTC
TRBJ2-5,TRBV6-2/TRBV6-3,TRBD2,-,CASSQRTSGGKKETQYF,TGTGCCAGCAGCCAGAGGACTAGCGGGGGAAAGAAAGAGACCCAGTACTTC
TRBJ2-7,TRBV13,-,many,CASSSSGPYEQYF,TGTGCCAGCAGCTCCTCAGGCCCCTACGAGCAGTACTTC
TRBJ2-7,TRBV5-1,TRBD1,-,CASSLGQGINYEQYF,TGCGCCAGCAGCTTGGGACAGGGAATTAACTACGAGCAGTACTTC
TRBJ1-6,TRBV11-2,-,-,CASSLGDSFSPLHF,TGTGCCAGCAGCTTAGGAGACAGCTTTTCACCCCTCCACTTT
TRBJ2-7,TRBV20-1,-,few,CSAMGGFYEQYF,TGCAGTGCTATGGGGGGCTTTTACGAGCAGTACTTC
TRBJ2-5,TRBV7-2,TRBD2,-,CASSLVLAGGRGTQYF,TGTGCCAGCAGCTTAGTGCTAGCGGGGGGGCGCGGGACCCAGTACTTC
TRBJ2-1,TRBV7-9,TRBD2,-,CASSSTSGGALGETQFF,TGTGCCAGCAGCTCTACTAGCGGGGGGGCCCTGGGGGAGACCCAGTTCTTC